Each of the 4 T cell receptor beta chains below was sequenced from the same sample in a study of cytomegalovirus exposure and HLA in healthy donors. PCR amplification relied on 60 Vbeta primers (plus 13 Jbeta primers). This table comes from immunoSEQ multiplex PCR, and its TCRdb copy is limited to in-frame clones, with some not included. This sample yields around 150,000 clones, of which approximately 79% are seen a single time; about 4.4% belongs to the top ten. Input material: PBMCs. The source of these receptors is a man aged 40-49 years in good health and CMV-seronegative.

V and J are TRBV4-1 and TRBJ1-2; 9 bases map to TRBD1. This CDR3 has 16 residues. V lost 3 bases and J lost 5; bases outside the gene matches: 10. CDR1 MGHRA and CDR2 YSYEKL come from the germline V gene. The CDR3 reads CASSHHVDRGRYGYTF. The CDR3 bases are TGCGCCAGCAGCCATCATGTGGACAGGGGTCGGTATGGCTACACCTTC.

This clone has just a few counts. This chain joins TRBV7-2 and TRBJ2-3, with TRBD2 as a possible D gene (6 bases). CDR1 is SGHTA and CDR2 is FQGNSA in the germline V gene. Trimming took 6 bases from V and 1 from J, leaving 14 bases between them. This CDR3 is built from 15 residues. The CDR3 region has the DNA TGTGCCAGCAGGATGGTCGGGGGTGGCACAGATACGCAGTATTTT. Translation: CASRMVGGGTDTQYF.

J is TRBJ1-6 and V is TRBV21-1. TRBV21-1 is reported as a pseudogene. CDR3 length equals 18 residues. The CDR3 nucleotides read TGTGCCAGCAGCAAATCAAGGCGGGGATGCTCCTATAATTCACCCCTCCACTTT. It codes for CASSKSRRGCSYNSPLHF.

CDR3 residues: CASSGSLRGVQETQYF. In DNA form, the CDR3 reads TGTGCCAGCAGCGGTAGCTTGCGGGGGGTGCAAGAGACCCAGTACTTC. J is TRBJ2-5 and V is TRBV9, with TRBD2 matching 8 bases. Germline CDR1 SGDLS, CDR2 YYNGEE. Germline trimming cut 3 bases from V and 2 bases from J; bases unmatched to any gene: 9. CDR3 length: 16 amino acids.